One sample yielded the 24 T cell receptor beta chains listed below, sequenced in a study of blood T cell repertoires in COVID-19. Assay used: immunoSEQ multiplex PCR; TCRdb lists only in-frame clones, some missing. The sample contains some 53,000 clones, roughly 87% of which appear only once. Material: peripheral blood. Receptors were obtained from a human donor with active COVID-19. The donor label of this sample is uncertain.

The CDR3 DNA reads TGTGCCAGCAGCCCCCCGCGGGGGTATGGCTACACCTTC. Amino acid sequence: CASSPPRGYGYTF. This chain links TRBV7-9 with TRBJ1-2, with D possibly being TRBD1 (5 bases). This CDR3 is 13 amino acids long. Trimming cost V 5 bases and J 5 bases, with 12 bases left between them. Germline assignment: CDR1 SEHNR and CDR2 FQNEAQ (reference sequence).

The CDR3 DNA reads TGTGCCAGCAGCCATCCACCAGGAACGAACAATGAGCAGTTCTTC. Protein product: CASSHPPGTNNEQFF. V is TRBV3-1 (or the pseudogene TRBV3-2) and J is TRBJ2-1; no definite D call. The germline V gene has CDR1 LGHDT and CDR2 YNNKEL (reference sequence). The germline V and J ends were trimmed by 3 bases and 5 bases, with 14 bases remaining between them. This CDR3 is 15 amino acids long.

The chain employs TRBV4-2 and TRBJ2-3, with D tentatively TRBD2 (5 bases). Germline V gene lookup returns CDR1 LGHNA and CDR2 YNFKEQ. With 3 bases removed from V and 1 base from J, the gap between germline ends came to 5 bases. The CDR3 spans 13 residues. CDR3 sequence: CASSHSGTDTQYF. Written as DNA, the CDR3 is TGTGCCAGCAGCCATAGCGGCACAGATACGCAGTATTTT.

This chain links TRBV19 with TRBJ2-7; 11 positions agree with TRBD1. The germline CDR1 and CDR2 sequences are LNHDA and SQIVND (reference sequence). The CDR3 length is 15 residues. The junction had 6 bases not matched to a gene; V was cut back by 5 bases and J by 3 bases. The CDR3 loop reads CASSPGTGGGYEQYF. The DNA of the CDR3 is TGTGCCAGTAGTCCTGGGACAGGGGGTGGCTACGAGCAGTACTTC.

The V gene is TRBV11-2, the J gene TRBJ2-7; no definite D call. With 3 bases removed from V and 7 bases from J, the gap between germline ends came to 10 bases. This CDR3 spans 12 amino acids. From germline, CDR1 is SGHAT and CDR2 FQNNGV. CDR3 in amino acids: CASSFSMREQYF. The DNA for the CDR3 is TGTGCCAGCAGCTTCTCCATGAGGGAGCAGTACTTC.

The CDR3 is CASSPGTSGGAGYNEQFF. CDR3 in DNA: TGTGCCAGCAGCCCCGGGACTAGCGGGGGGGCGGGATACAATGAGCAGTTCTTC. The chain couples TRBV7-3 to TRBJ2-1; 16 bases match TRBD2. This CDR3 contains 18 residues. After removal of 5 bases from V and 4 bases from J, the junction contained 8 bases not matched to a gene. The germline gives CDR1 SGHTA, CDR2 FQGTGA.

This sequence joins TRBV9 and TRBJ2-1; 12 bases align to TRBD2. V trimming: 6 bases; J trimming: 2 bases; junction bases outside the gene matches: 3. CDR3 length: 15 residues. The germline gives CDR1 SGDLS, CDR2 YYNGEE. The DNA for the CDR3 is TGTGCCAGCACATCTAGCGGGGGGGCCTACAATGAGCAGTTCTTC. Its translation: CASTSSGGAYNEQFF.

The J gene is TRBJ1-1, the V gene TRBV4-1; D is ambiguous. Looked up from germline, CDR1 is MGHRA and CDR2 is YSYEKL. The CDR3 is 13 residues long. V lost 2 bases and J lost 7, with 11 bases in between. CDR3 coding DNA: TGCGCCAGCAGCCAACGGCTCGAGGGTGAAGCTTTCTTT. Translated, it gives CASSQRLEGEAFF.

The chain employs TRBV5-4 and TRBJ1-2, with D uncertain. V was clipped by 4 bases and J by 6 bases, with 13 bases between them. Germline assignment: CDR1 SGHNT and CDR2 YYREEE (reference sequence). The CDR3 runs to 13 residues. For the CDR3, the DNA is TGTGCCAGCAGCCCTTGGACGGGAGATGGCTACACCTTC. Its translation is CASSPWTGDGYTF. The entire variable domain, with the rest obtained from reference TRBV5-4 and TRBJ1-2, is as follows: ETGVTQSPTHLIKTRGQQVTLRCSSQSGHNTVSWYQQALGQGPQFIFQYYREEENGRGNFPPRFSGLQFPNYSSELNVNALELDDSALYLCASSPWTGDGYTFGSGTRLTVV.

This chain joins TRBV2 and TRBJ1-2; D ambiguous. The V end lost 2 bases, the J end lost 1 base, and 5 bases lay between the germline ends. The V gene's germline CDR1 is SNHLY and CDR2 FYNNEI. The CDR3 extends over 13 amino acids. The CDR3 loop reads CASSEHINYGYTF. The DNA for the CDR3 is TGTGCCAGCAGTGAACACATTAACTATGGCTACACCTTC.

The chain is built from TRBV10-3 and TRBJ2-5; 8 bases match TRBD1. The J segment lost 5 bases and the V segment lost 1 base, leaving 6 bases of the junction unmatched. CDR3 size: 15 residues. Germline values: CDR1 ENHRY, CDR2 SYGVKD. In nucleotides, the CDR3 is TGTGCCATCAGTGAGTGGTTAAACAGGGGGGAGACCCAGTACTTC. This gives the protein CAISEWLNRGETQYF.

The gene calls are TRBV3-1 (or the pseudogene TRBV3-2) and TRBJ2-3, with 8 bases that match TRBD2. The V gene's germline CDR1 is LGHDT and CDR2 YNNKEL (reference sequence). The V and J ends lost 2 bases and 6 bases, in that order; junction bases with no gene match: 10. The CDR3 length is 16 residues. CDR3: CASSQTLGTRSDTQYF. The CDR3 bases are TGTGCCAGCAGCCAAACACTCGGGACTAGATCGGATACGCAGTATTTT.

DNA of the CDR3: TGTGCCAGCAGCTGGGAGGTCGATACTAGCACAGATACGCAGTATTTT. Protein sequence: CASSWEVDTSTDTQYF. The chain has TRBV5-6 and TRBJ2-3; D possibly corresponds to TRBD2 (6 bases). Between the trimmed V and J ends, which lost 3 bases and 0 bases, there was a span of 14 bases. Germline CDR1 reads SGHDT; CDR2 reads YYEEEE. The CDR3 covers 16 residues.

The chain links TRBV2 to TRBJ1-1, with unresolved D. V lost 2 bases to trimming and J lost 10 bases, with 5 bases between them. CDR3 length: 10 residues. CDR1 SNHLY and CDR2 FYNNEI come from the germline V gene. The CDR3 loop reads CASSESRAFF. CDR3 sequence (DNA): TGTGCCAGCAGTGAATCTCGAGCTTTCTTT.

A remark on this clone: The junction does not match germline at one end; this may be a read error. V is TRBV7-7 and J is TRBJ2-3, with 8 bases that match TRBD2. Germline values: CDR1 SSHAT, CDR2 FNYEAQ (reference sequence). There are 16 residues in the CDR3. The CDR3 region is CASSLGTAGVGDTQYF. The CDR3 DNA reads as TGTGCTAGCAGCTTAGGAACAGCGGGGGTTGGAGATACGCAGTATTTT. The complete variable domain, with remaining parts taken from reference TRBV7-7 and TRBJ2-3, reads GAGVSQSPRYKVTKRGQDVTLRCDPISSHATLYWYQQALGQGPEFLTYFNYEAQPDKSGLPSDRFSAERPEGSISTLTIQRTEQRDSAMYRCASSLGTAGVGDTQYFGPGTRLTVL.

This chain joins TRBV27 and TRBJ1-3; D is perhaps TRBD1 (5 bases). Deletions cut 2 bases from V and 0 bases from J, with 11 bases between. The CDR3 contains 16 residues. Germline-derived CDR1 and CDR2 are MNHEY and SMNVEV (reference sequence). CDR3 nucleotides: TGTGCCAGCAGTTTAAGTGGGGCCTTCTCTGGAAACACCATATATTTT. Its protein is CASSLSGAFSGNTIYF.

The rearrangement uses TRBV6-2 or TRBV6-3 and TRBJ1-1; unclear D gene. CDR3 length: 15 residues. Trimming took 5 bases from V and 4 from J, leaving 17 bases between them. Looked up from germline, CDR1 is MNHEY and CDR2 is SVGEGT. The CDR3 DNA reads TGTGCCAGCAGTCCCCTTCGGACTGGTGGCACTGAAGCTTTCTTT. Encoded protein: CASSPLRTGGTEAFF.

V gene TRBV18 combines with J gene TRBJ1-2, with TRBD1 identical over 7 bases. Germline V lookup: CDR1 KGHSH, CDR2 LQKENI. CDR3 length: 15 amino acids. V lost 1 base, J lost 6 bases, and 8 bases stayed unmatched. The CDR3, as DNA: TGTGCCAGCTCACCACAGGGGGCTGGAATTGATGGCTACACCTTC. Protein sequence: CASSPQGAGIDGYTF.

The rearrangement uses TRBV9 and TRBJ1-2; D is possibly TRBD1 (5 bases). V lost 0 bases to trimming and J lost 2 bases, with 5 bases between them. Germline values: CDR1 SGDLS, CDR2 YYNGEE. The CDR3 runs 13 residues. The CDR3 here is CASSVDRNYGYTF. DNA of the CDR3: TGTGCCAGCAGCGTAGACAGGAACTATGGCTACACCTTC.

The V gene is TRBV7-8, the J gene TRBJ2-7; 7 bases map to TRBD1. V gave up 5 bases and J gave up 7 bases; unmatched junction bases: 14. In germline, CDR1 is SGHVS, CDR2 FQNEAQ. CDR3 length: 15 residues. The CDR3 sequence is CASSIDRVQNLEQYF. The CDR3 coding sequence is TGTGCCAGCAGCATTGACAGGGTACAAAACTTGGAGCAGTACTTC. Based on the CDR3 plus reference TRBV7-8 and TRBJ2-7, the full variable domain is GAGVSQSPRYKVAKRGQDVALRCDPISGHVSLFWYQQALGQGPEFLTYFQNEAQLDKSGLPSDRFFAERPEGSVSTLKIQRTQQEDSAVYLCASSIDRVQNLEQYFGPGTRLTVT.

V and J are TRBV5-4 and TRBJ1-1, with unresolved D. Germline V gene sequence: CDR1 SGHNT, CDR2 YYREEE (reference sequence). This CDR3 contains 13 residues. Trimming removed 3 bases at V and 0 bases at J, with 6 bases between. Here the CDR3 DNA reads TGTGCCAGCAGCTCCGGGGTGAACACTGAAGCTTTCTTT. Its protein is CASSSGVNTEAFF.

The gene calls are TRBV18 and TRBJ1-2; D might be TRBD1 (5 bases). This CDR3 has 13 amino acids. The V gene lost 3 bases and the J gene lost 6 bases, with 11 bases spanning the gap. Germline CDR1 and CDR2: KGHSH and LQKENI. CDR3 protein: CASSPPHRHGYTF. The CDR3 bases are TGTGCCAGCTCACCCCCCCACAGGCATGGCTACACCTTC.

The gene calls are TRBV7-9 and TRBJ1-2, with D possibly TRBD1 on 5 matching bases. CDR1 is SEHNR and CDR2 is FQNEAQ in the germline V gene (reference sequence). The CDR3 contains 14 residues. V was trimmed by 1 base and J by 6 bases, leaving 12 bases between them. CDR3 nucleotide sequence: TGTGCCAGCAGCTTAGGTCGCAGGGTGGATGGCTACACCTTC. Its translation: CASSLGRRVDGYTF.

V usage is TRBV5-1 and J usage is TRBJ1-2; D perhaps matches TRBD1 (6 bases). Trimming stripped 0 bases from V and 3 bases from J, with 15 bases between. Germline CDR1 is SGHRS and CDR2 is YFSETQ. The CDR3 contains 16 residues. CDR3 residues: CASSLAAGASDYGYTF. CDR3 coding DNA: TGCGCCAGCAGCTTGGCAGCAGGGGCATCGGACTATGGCTACACCTTC.